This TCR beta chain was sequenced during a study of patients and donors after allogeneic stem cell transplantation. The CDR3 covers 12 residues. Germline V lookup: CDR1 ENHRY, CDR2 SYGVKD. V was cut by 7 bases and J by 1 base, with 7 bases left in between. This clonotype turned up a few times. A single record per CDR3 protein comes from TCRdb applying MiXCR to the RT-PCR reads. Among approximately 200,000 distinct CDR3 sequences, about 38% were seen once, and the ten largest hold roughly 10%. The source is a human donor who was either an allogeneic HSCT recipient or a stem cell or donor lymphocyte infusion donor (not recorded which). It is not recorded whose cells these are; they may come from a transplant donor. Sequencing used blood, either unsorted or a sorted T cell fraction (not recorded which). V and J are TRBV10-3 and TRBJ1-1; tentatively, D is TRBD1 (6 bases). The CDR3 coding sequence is TGTGCCATCAAGGGACAGAACACTGAAGCTTTCTTT. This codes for CAIKGQNTEAFF.